This T cell receptor beta chain was profiled in a study of Graves' ophthalmopathy and Graves' hyperthyroidism. This clonotype was counted many times. Its antigen is as yet unknown. V lost 2 bases and J lost 3, with 8 bases in between. Germline loops: CDR1 LNHDA, CDR2 SQIVND (reference sequence). The CDR3 consists of 13 residues. RNA transcripts provided the template for amplifying TCR beta CDR3 regions. Following a first-round RT-PCR that used HTBI primers, a second-round multiplex PCR was carried out. TCRdb reprocessed the multiplex PCR reads via MiXCR and lists one record per CDR3 protein. The repertoire holds 500,000 to 600,000 distinct CDR3 sequences, with 39% as singletons. Study outcomes and limitations: Ophthalmopathy and stable hyperthyroidism were discriminated by a 13-signature model, with approximately 88% sensitivity and nearly 84% specificity. The model's prediction of ophthalmopathy progression had around 70% sensitivity and less than 75% specificity. Appearing in blood as well were most expanded thyroid clonotypes above 0.001 frequency.

If patients had other autoimmune diseases, uncontrolled infections, pregnancy or lactation, they were excluded. This chain uses TRBV19 with TRBJ2-7; the D call may be TRBD1 or TRBD2 (5 bases each). Sequencing used peripheral blood or thyroid tissue (not recorded which). The receptor comes from an adult man with Graves' hyperthyroidism. The CDR3 loop is CASSIRDVYEQYF. In DNA form, the CDR3 reads TGTGCCAGTAGTATAAGGGACGTCTACGAGCAGTACTTC.